What follows is one TCR beta chain and its context. The junction shows a germline mismatch at one end, possibly a read error. This sample is part of a study of T-cell reconstitution after alpha-beta-depleted transplantation in children. The CDR3 runs 13 residues. TCRbeta library construction was performed incorporating unique molecular identifiers. TCRdb called the PCR reads again in MiXCR, with one record for every CDR3 protein. The sample yields roughly 570,000 distinct CDR3 sequences, over 20% seen once. This material consisted of PBMCs, taken before TCRalphabeta/CD19-depleted stem cell transplant. The sequence came from a boy younger than two with Wiskott-Aldrich syndrome, due to receive a stem cell transplant. The chain carries TRBV12-3 or TRBV12-4 and TRBJ2-3, with a tentative D call TRBD1 (5 bases). The DNA of the CDR3 is TGTGCCATCAGTTTCAGGGTCACAGATACGCAGTATTTT. Its translation: CAISFRVTDTQYF.